This section outlines one T cell receptor beta chain sequence together with its context. The data were obtained in a study of technical replicates of blood from four donors. CDR3 length: 16 residues. Looked up from germline, CDR1 is LGHNA and CDR2 is YNFKEQ. V trimming: 4 bases; J trimming: 5 bases; junction bases outside the gene matches: 10. Produced via immunoSEQ multiplex PCR; TCRdb's table is partial and in-frame only. The sample consists of 75,000 to 95,000 clones, 90% to 95% of them appearing once. This chain connects TRBV4-2 to TRBJ2-3; 9 bases align to TRBD2. The sequenced sample was T cells isolated from PBMCs. The TCR comes from a human donor in good health. CDR3 sequence reads: CASSPREREVIDTQYF. The CDR3 DNA sequence: TGTGCCAGCAGCCCCCGCGAGCGGGAGGTTATAGATACGCAGTATTTT.